This T cell receptor beta chain was recovered during a study of blood T cell repertoires in COVID-19. The CDR3 has 15 amino acids. Trimming removed 2 bases from V and 0 bases from J, with 9 bases in between. Germline V CDR1 and CDR2: SGHNT, YYREEE (reference sequence). Assay used: immunoSEQ multiplex PCR; TCRdb lists only in-frame clones, some missing. Of some 350,000 clones listed, 90% are singletons. The gene calls are TRBV5-4 and TRBJ2-1, with D uncertain. The origin of this receptor is a man aged 18 to 35 with active or convalescent COVID-19. The sample was peripheral blood. CDR3 sequence (DNA): TGTGCCAGCAGCTTAGCGAAAAGCTCCTACAATGAGCAGTTCTTC. This sequence encodes CASSLAKSSYNEQFF. Filled out from reference TRBV5-4 and TRBJ2-1, the complete variable domain reads ETGVTQSPTHLIKTRGQQVTLRCSSQSGHNTVSWYQQALGQGPQFIFQYYREEENGRGNFPPRFSGLQFPNYSSELNVNALELDDSALYLCASSLAKSSYNEQFFGPGTRLTVL.